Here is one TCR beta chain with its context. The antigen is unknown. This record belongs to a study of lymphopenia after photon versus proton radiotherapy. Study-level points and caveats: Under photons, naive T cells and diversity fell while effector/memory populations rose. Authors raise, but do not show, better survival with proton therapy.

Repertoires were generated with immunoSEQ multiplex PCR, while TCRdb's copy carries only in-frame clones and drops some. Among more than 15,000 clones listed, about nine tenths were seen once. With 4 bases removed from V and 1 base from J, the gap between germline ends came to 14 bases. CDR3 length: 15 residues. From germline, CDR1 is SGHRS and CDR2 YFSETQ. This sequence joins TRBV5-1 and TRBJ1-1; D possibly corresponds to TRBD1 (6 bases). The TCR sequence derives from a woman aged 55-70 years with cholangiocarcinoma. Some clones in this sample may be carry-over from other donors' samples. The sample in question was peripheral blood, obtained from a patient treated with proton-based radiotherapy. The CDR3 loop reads CASSPQPTGNTEAFF. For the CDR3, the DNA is TGCGCCAGCAGCCCCCAACCGACAGGGAACACTGAAGCTTTCTTT.